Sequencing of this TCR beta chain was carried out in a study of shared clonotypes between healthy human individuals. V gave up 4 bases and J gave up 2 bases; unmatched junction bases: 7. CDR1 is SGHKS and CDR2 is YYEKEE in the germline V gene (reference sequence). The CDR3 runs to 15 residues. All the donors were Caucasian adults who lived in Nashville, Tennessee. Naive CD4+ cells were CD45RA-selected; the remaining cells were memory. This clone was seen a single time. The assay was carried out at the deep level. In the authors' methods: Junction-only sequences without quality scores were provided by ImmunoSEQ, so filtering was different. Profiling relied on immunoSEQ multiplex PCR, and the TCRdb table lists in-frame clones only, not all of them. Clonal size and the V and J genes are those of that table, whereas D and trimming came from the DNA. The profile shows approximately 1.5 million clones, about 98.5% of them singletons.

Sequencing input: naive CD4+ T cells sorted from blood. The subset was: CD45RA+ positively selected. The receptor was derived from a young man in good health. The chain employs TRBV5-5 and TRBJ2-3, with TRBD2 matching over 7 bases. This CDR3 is CASSAPSGLTDTQYF. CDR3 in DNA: TGTGCCAGCAGCGCACCTAGCGGACTCACAGATACGCAGTATTTT.